The T cell receptor (beta chain) under discussion was sequenced for a study of vaccination effects on CD4 cells after COVID-19. Measured with immunoSEQ multiplex PCR; TCRdb has only the in-frame clones, and not every one. The table has approximately 19,000 clones, around 74% seen once. Germline CDR1 SGHTS, CDR2 YDEGEE. With 3 bases clipped from V and 4 bases from J, the junction kept 5 bases outside the gene matches. The CDR3 sequence is 16 residues long. Before sequencing, viral peptide pools were used by the ViraFEST assay to expand antigen-specific CD4+ T cells. Cultured cells yielded isolated CD4+ T cells after 10 days. This person caught SARS-CoV-2 sometime from March to December 2020, and PCR testing confirmed the infection. Over 1.5 million PBMC per well were cultured with around 11 IU/ml IL-2 and 8 to 10 ug/ml peptides. Days 3 and 7 saw half the medium replaced with IL-2 medium. Of note for this clone: The antigen remains unidentified.

Study-wide findings and caveats: The post-vaccine spike-reactive clones of convalescents showed a predominance of new vaccine-induced clones.

This chain uses TRBV5-8 with TRBJ2-7, with 15 bases identical to TRBD2. Sequences were derived from CD4+ T cells from PBMCs cultured with a peptide pool, sampled before COVID-19 vaccination. The receptor was isolated from a human donor who had a prior SARS-CoV-2 infection. The CDR3 DNA follows: TGTGCCAGCAGCTCCTGGACTAGCGGGGGGGTATACGAGCAGTACTTC. Translated, it gives CASSSWTSGGVYEQYF.